This section outlines one T cell receptor (beta chain) sequence together with its context. The antigen remains undetermined. This specimen comes from a study of shared clonotypes between healthy human individuals. Study as a whole: With ages of 18 to 49, the donors were two women and a few men. Study-level results: Generation probabilities of non-shared clonotypes were lower (relative to those shared by all four donors).

Caucasian adults residing in Nashville, Tennessee made up all the donors. CDR3 size: 15 residues. V shed 7 bases and J shed 2 bases, with 15 bases lying between them. Germline-derived CDR1 and CDR2 are MNHEY and SMNVEV (reference sequence). Original analysis: ImmunoSEQ gave junction-only sequences without quality scores, so filtering differed. TCRdb's copy holds only in-frame clones and misses some; the assay was immunoSEQ multiplex PCR. V and J calls and clone size follow that table, whereas D and trimming were derived from the DNA. The sample records roughly 2.5 million clones, around nine tenths being singletons.

The J gene is TRBJ2-1, the V gene TRBV27, with D possibly matching TRBD1 (6 bases). Source material: naive CD4+ T cells sorted from blood. The subset: CD45RA+ positively selected. This clonotype originated in a young man in good health. Here the CDR3 reads CASTPDRLTYNEQFF. Here the CDR3 DNA reads TGTGCCAGCACCCCAGACAGGTTAACCTACAATGAGCAGTTCTTC.